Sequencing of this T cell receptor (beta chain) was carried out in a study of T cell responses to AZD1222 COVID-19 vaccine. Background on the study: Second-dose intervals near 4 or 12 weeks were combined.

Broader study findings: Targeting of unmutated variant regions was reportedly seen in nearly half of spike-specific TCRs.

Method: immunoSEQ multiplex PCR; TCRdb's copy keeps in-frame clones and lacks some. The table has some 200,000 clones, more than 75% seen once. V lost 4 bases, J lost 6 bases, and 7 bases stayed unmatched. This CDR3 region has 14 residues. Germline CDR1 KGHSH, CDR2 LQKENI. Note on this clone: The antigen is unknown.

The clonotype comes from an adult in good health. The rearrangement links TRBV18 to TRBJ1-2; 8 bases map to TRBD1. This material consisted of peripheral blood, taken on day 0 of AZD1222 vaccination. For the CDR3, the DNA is TGTGCCAGCTCACAAACGGACAGGGAGAATGGCTACACCTTC. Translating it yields CASSQTDRENGYTF.